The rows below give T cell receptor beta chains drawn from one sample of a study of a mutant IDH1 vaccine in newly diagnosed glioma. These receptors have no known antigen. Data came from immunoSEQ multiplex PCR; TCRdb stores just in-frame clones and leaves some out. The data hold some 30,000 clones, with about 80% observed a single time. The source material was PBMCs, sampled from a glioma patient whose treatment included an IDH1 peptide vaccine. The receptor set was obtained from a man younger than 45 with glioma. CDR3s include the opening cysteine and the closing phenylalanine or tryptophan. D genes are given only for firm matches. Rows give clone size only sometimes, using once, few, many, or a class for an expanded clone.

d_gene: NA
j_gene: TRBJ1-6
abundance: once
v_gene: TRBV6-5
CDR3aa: CASSYGPQEDSPLHF
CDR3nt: TGTGCCAGCAGTTACGGGCCCCAAGAGGATTCACCCCTCCACTTT

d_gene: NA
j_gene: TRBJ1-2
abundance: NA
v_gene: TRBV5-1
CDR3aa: CASSTQGGARPYGYTF
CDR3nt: TGCGCCAGCAGCACCCAAGGGGGGGCGCGGCCTTATGGCTACACCTTC

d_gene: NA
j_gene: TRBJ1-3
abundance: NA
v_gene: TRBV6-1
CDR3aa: CASSEVNQGKKIVWNTIYF
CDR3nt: TGTGCCAGCAGTGAAGTTAACCAGGGAAAAAAAATTGTGTGGAACACCATATATTTT

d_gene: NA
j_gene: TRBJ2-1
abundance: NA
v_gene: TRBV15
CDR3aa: CATSRVRVTYNEQFF
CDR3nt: TGTGCCACCAGCAGAGTGAGGGTTACCTACAATGAGCAGTTCTTC

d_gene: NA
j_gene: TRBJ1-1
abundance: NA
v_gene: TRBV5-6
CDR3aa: CASSFARSGNTEAFF
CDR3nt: TGTGCCAGCAGCTTTGCACGTTCTGGGAACACTGAAGCTTTCTTT

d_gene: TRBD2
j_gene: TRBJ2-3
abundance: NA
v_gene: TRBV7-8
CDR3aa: CASTYREGPTDTQYF
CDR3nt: TGTGCCAGCACGTACCGGGAGGGCCCGACAGATACGCAGTATTTT

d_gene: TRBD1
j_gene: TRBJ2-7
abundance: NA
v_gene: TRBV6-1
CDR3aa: CATAGQGTYEQYF
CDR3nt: TGTGCCACCGCCGGACAGGGTACCTACGAGCAGTACTTC

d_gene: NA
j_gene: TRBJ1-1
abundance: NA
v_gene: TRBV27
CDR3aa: CASRQGKATEAFF
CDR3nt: TGTGCCAGCCGGCAGGGGAAGGCCACTGAAGCTTTCTTT

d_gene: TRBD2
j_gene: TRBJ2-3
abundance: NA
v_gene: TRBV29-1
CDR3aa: CSAAGVEDTQYF
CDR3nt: TGCAGCGCGGCGGGGGTGGAAGATACGCAGTATTTT

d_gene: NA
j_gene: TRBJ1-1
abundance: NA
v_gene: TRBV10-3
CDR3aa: CAISEWTVTSEAFF
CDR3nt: TGTGCCATCAGTGAGTGGACAGTGACTTCTGAAGCTTTCTTT

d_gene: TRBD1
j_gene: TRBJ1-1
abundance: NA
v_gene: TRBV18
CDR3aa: CASSPGQGGTEAFF
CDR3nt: TGTGCCAGCTCACCCGGACAGGGGGGCACTGAAGCTTTCTTT

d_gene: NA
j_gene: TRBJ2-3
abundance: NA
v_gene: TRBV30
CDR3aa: CAWSRGEGTDTQYF
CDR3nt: TGTGCCTGGAGTCGTGGGGAGGGCACAGATACGCAGTATTTT

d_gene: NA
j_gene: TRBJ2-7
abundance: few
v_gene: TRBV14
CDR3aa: CASSPPGAYEQYF
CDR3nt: TGTGCCAGCAGCCCCCCGGGTGCCTACGAGCAGTACTTC

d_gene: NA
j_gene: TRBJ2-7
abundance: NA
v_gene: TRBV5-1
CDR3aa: CASSHDSSYEQYF
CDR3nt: TGCGCCAGCAGCCACGACAGCTCCTACGAGCAGTACTTC

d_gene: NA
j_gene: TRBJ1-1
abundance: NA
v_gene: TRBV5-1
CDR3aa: CASSLAVATGEAFF
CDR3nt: TGCGCCAGCAGCTTGGCGGTGGCAACGGGTGAAGCTTTCTTT

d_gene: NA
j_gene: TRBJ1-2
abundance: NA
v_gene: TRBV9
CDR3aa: CASSVAEHRNYGYTF
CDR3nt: TGTGCCAGCAGCGTAGCCGAACATCGAAACTATGGCTACACCTTC

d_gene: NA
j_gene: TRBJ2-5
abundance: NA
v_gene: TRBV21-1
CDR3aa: CASSKAVLLGYQETQYF
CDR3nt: TGTGCCAGCAGCAAAGCAGTGTTGTTAGGGTACCAAGAGACCCAGTACTTC

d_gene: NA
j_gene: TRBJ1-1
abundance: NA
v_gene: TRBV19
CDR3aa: CASRGRNTEAFF
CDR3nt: TGTGCCAGTAGAGGGAGGAACACTGAAGCTTTCTTT

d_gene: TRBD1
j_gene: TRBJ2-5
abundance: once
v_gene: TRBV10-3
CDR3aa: CAISITGQVQETQYF
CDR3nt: TGTGCCATCAGTATTACCGGACAGGTTCAAGAGACCCAGTACTTC

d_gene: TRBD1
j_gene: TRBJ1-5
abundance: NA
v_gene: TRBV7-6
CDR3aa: CASSTTGTGNFVYQPQHF
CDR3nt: TGTGCCAGCAGCACCACCGGGACAGGCAATTTTGTTTATCAGCCCCAGCATTTT

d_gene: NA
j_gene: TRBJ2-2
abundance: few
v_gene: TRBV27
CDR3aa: CASSLGGPRRSTGELFF
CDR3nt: TGTGCCAGCAGTTTAGGGGGGCCCCGGAGGAGCACCGGGGAGCTGTTTTTT

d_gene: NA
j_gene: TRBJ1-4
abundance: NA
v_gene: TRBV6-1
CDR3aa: CASSERGNEKLFF
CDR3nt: TGTGCCAGCAGTGAACGCGGAAATGAAAAACTGTTTTTT

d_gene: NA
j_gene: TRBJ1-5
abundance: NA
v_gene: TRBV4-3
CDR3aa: CASSQELRMTYQPQHF
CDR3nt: TGCGCCAGCAGCCAAGAGCTAAGGATGACATATCAGCCCCAGCATTTT

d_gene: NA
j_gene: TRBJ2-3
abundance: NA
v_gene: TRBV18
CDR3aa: CASSPSTVTGDTQYF
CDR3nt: TGTGCCAGCTCACCTTCGACAGTAACGGGAGATACGCAGTATTTT

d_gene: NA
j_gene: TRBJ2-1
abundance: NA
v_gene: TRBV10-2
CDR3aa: CASSVGGFNEQFF
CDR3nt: TGCGCCAGCAGTGTGGGGGGTTTCAATGAGCAGTTCTTC

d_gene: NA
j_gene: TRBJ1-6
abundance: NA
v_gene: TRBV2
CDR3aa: CASKMIGDNSPLHF
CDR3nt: TGTGCCAGCAAGATGATAGGGGATAATTCACCCCTCCACTTT

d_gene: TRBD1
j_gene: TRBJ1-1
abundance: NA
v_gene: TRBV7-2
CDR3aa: CASSARQGSNTEAFF
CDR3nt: TGTGCCAGCAGCGCTCGACAGGGATCGAACACTGAAGCTTTCTTT

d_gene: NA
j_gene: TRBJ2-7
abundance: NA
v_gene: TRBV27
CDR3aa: CASSLVSPPTYEQYF
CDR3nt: TGTGCCAGCAGTTTGGTCTCCCCCCCCACCTACGAGCAGTACTTC

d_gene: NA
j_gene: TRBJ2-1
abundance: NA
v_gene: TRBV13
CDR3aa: CASSLGLTENEQFF
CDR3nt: TGTGCCAGCAGCTTAGGGCTGACAGAAAATGAGCAGTTCTTC

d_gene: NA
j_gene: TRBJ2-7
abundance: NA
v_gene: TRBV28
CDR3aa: CASSSPYEGSYEQYF
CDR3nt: TGTGCCAGCAGTTCCCCCTATGAGGGTTCCTACGAGCAGTACTTC

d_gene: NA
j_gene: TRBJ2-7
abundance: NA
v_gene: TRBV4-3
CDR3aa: CASSLGSRGEQYF
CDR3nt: TGCGCCAGCAGCCTTGGATCCCGGGGGGAGCAGTACTTC

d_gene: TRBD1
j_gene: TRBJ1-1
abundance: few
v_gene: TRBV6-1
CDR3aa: CASSDQGQGGTEAFF
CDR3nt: TGTGCCAGCAGTGATCAGGGACAGGGAGGCACTGAAGCTTTCTTT

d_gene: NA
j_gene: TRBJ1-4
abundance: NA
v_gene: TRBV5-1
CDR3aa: CASRTGPDHEKLFF
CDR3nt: TGCGCCAGCAGGACGGGACCGGATCATGAAAAACTGTTTTTT

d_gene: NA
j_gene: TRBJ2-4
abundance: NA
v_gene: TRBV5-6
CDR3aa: CASSLDRGATIQYF
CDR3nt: TGTGCCAGCAGCTTAGACCGGGGGGCAACCATTCAGTACTTC

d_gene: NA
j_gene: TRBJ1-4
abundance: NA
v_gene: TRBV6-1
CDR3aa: CATRGSGNEKLFF
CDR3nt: TGTGCCACGAGAGGGTCGGGTAATGAAAAACTGTTTTTT

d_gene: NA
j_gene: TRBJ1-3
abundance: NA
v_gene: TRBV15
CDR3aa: CATSTTVVPGNTIYF
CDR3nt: TGTGCCACCAGCACAACAGTGGTCCCTGGAAACACCATATATTTT

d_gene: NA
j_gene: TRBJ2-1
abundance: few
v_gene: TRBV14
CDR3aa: CASNLGGGEQFF
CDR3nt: TGTGCCAGCAACCTGGGGGGTGGTGAGCAGTTCTTC

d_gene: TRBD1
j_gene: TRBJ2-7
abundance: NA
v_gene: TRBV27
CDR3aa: CASSTNRDSEQYF
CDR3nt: TGTGCCAGCAGTACCAACCGGGACAGCGAGCAGTACTTC

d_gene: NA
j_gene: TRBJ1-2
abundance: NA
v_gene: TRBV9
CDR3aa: CASRGWGKRGYGYTF
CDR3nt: TGTGCCAGCAGAGGATGGGGGAAACGGGGCTATGGCTACACCTTC

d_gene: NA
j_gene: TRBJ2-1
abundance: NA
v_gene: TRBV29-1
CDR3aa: CSARWQYNEQFF
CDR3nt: TGCAGCGCTCGGTGGCAGTACAATGAGCAGTTCTTC

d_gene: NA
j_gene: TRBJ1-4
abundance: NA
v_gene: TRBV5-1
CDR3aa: CASSLAGGELFF
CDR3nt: TGCGCCAGCAGCTTGGCCGGGGGGGAACTGTTTTTT

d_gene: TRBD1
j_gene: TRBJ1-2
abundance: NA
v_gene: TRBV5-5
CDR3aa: CASSPSRDRAPYGYTF
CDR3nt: TGTGCCAGCAGCCCGTCCCGGGACAGGGCTCCCTATGGCTACACCTTC

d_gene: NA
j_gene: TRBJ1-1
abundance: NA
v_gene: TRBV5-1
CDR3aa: CASSLEPGVGSNTEAFF
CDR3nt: TGCGCCAGCAGCTTGGAACCAGGGGTGGGTTCGAACACTGAAGCTTTCTTT

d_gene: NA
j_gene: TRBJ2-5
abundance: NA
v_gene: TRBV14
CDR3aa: CASSLGIQQTQYF
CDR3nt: TGTGCCAGCAGCCTAGGGATCCAACAGACCCAGTACTTC

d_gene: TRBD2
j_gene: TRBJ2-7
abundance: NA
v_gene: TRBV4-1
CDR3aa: CASSQDWTSGGYEQYF
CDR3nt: TGCGCCAGCAGCCAAGACTGGACTAGCGGTGGATACGAGCAGTACTTC

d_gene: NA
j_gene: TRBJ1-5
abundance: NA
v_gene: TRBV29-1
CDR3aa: CSVGLTGGQPQHF
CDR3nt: TGCAGCGTTGGTCTGACAGGCGGACAGCCCCAGCATTTT

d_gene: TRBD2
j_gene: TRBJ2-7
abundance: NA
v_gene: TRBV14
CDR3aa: CASSQGLAVYEQYF
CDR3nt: TGTGCCAGCAGCCAGGGACTAGCGGTATACGAGCAGTACTTC

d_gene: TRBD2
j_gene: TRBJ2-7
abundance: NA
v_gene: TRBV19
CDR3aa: CASSTYSGGPYEQYF
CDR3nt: TGTGCCAGTAGTACCTATAGCGGGGGGCCCTACGAGCAGTACTTC

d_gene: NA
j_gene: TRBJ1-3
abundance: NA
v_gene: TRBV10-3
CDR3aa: CAISERALDGNTIYF
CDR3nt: TGTGCCATCAGTGAAAGGGCCCTCGATGGAAACACCATATATTTT

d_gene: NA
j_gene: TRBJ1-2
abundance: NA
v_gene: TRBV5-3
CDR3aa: CARSLRCSRGANYGYTF
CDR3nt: TGTGCCAGAAGCCTGCGGTGTTCGAGGGGAGCTAACTATGGCTACACCTTC

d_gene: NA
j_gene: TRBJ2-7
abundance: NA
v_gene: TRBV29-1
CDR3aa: CSASPSSYEQYF
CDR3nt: TGCAGCGCCTCTCCCTCCTCCTACGAGCAGTACTTC

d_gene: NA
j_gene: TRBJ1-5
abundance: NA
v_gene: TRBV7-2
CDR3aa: CASSARVSGDQPQHF
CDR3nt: TGTGCCAGCAGCGCGAGGGTCTCAGGGGATCAGCCCCAGCATTTT

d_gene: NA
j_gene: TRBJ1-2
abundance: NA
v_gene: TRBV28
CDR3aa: CASRGGGGGYTF
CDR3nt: TGTGCCAGCAGGGGGGGAGGTGGGGGCTACACCTTC

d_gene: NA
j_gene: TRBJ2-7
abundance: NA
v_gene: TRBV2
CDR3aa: CASSEGAGTYEQYF
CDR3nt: TGTGCCAGCAGTGAAGGGGCGGGAACCTACGAGCAGTACTTC

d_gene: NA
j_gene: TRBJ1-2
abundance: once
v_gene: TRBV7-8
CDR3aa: CASSPGVGNGYTF
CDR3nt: TGTGCCAGCAGCCCAGGGGTAGGGAATGGCTACACCTTC